The rows below give T cell receptor beta chains drawn from one sample of a study of cytomegalovirus exposure and HLA in healthy donors. Assay: immunoSEQ multiplex PCR; the TCRdb copy retains only in-frame clones and omits some. The listing contains under 100,000 clones. Sequenced sample: PBMCs. Receptors originate from a man aged 30-40 years in good health and CMV-seronegative. CDR3s include the opening cysteine and the closing phenylalanine or tryptophan. Each record gives: V gene, J gene, D gene, CDR3 DNA, CDR3 protein. D genes are given only for firm matches.

v_call: TRBV5-4; j_call: TRBJ1-2; d_call: .; cdr3_nt: TGTGCCAGCAGCTTGGGAGGACAGATAAACTATGGCTACACCTTC; cdr3_aa: CASSLGGQINYGYTF
v_call: TRBV6-1; j_call: TRBJ1-6; d_call: .; cdr3_nt: TGTGCCAGCAGCCTGGAGGGCGGGGCACCCCTCCACTTT; cdr3_aa: CASSLEGGAPLHF
v_call: TRBV29-1; j_call: TRBJ1-1; d_call: .; cdr3_nt: TGCAGCGTTGAACAGGGTGTGGGCACTGAAGCTTTCTTT; cdr3_aa: CSVEQGVGTEAFF
v_call: TRBV6-6; j_call: TRBJ2-7; d_call: .; cdr3_nt: TGTGCCAGCAGCGTACAGGGTTACGAGCAGTACTTC; cdr3_aa: CASSVQGYEQYF
v_call: TRBV27; j_call: TRBJ2-7; d_call: TRBD1; cdr3_nt: TGTGCCAGCAGTTTATCTGGGACAGGGTCCTACGAGCAGTACTTC; cdr3_aa: CASSLSGTGSYEQYF
v_call: TRBV19; j_call: TRBJ1-2; d_call: TRBD1; cdr3_nt: TGTGCCACGGGGGGACAGGGGGCGCATGGCTACTCCTTC; cdr3_aa: CATGGQGAHGYSF
v_call: TRBV30; j_call: TRBJ2-7; d_call: .; cdr3_nt: TGTGCCTGGAGTAGAGGGTTCTACGAGCAGTACTTC; cdr3_aa: CAWSRGFYEQYF
v_call: TRBV6-5; j_call: TRBJ2-7; d_call: TRBD1; cdr3_nt: TGTGCCAGCAGTTACAGGGCAGGGGGCTCGTTCGAGCAGTACTTC; cdr3_aa: CASSYRAGGSFEQYF
v_call: TRBV6-5; j_call: TRBJ2-7; d_call: .; cdr3_nt: TGTGCCAGCAGTTACGCTGGACACCCTTACGAGCAGTACTTC; cdr3_aa: CASSYAGHPYEQYF
v_call: TRBV19; j_call: TRBJ2-7; d_call: TRBD1; cdr3_nt: TGTGCCAGTAGTATAGGGACAGGGGCCTACGAGCAGTACTTC; cdr3_aa: CASSIGTGAYEQYF
v_call: TRBV4-1; j_call: TRBJ2-2; d_call: TRBD2; cdr3_nt: TGCGCCAGCAGCCAGCGGGAGGACCGGGAGCTGTTTTTT; cdr3_aa: CASSQREDRELFF
v_call: TRBV4-1; j_call: TRBJ1-2; d_call: .; cdr3_nt: TGCGCCAGCAGCCAGAACGCGGCAGATTGGTATGGCTACACCTTC; cdr3_aa: CASSQNAADWYGYTF
v_call: TRBV5-1; j_call: TRBJ1-1; d_call: .; cdr3_nt: TGCGCCAGCAGCTGGGGGGACTCTGTCACTGAAGCTTTCTTT; cdr3_aa: CASSWGDSVTEAFF
v_call: TRBV6-1; j_call: TRBJ1-2; d_call: .; cdr3_nt: TGTGCCAGCAGTGGGAGGGCCTCGACAAACTATGGCTACACCTTC; cdr3_aa: CASSGRASTNYGYTF
v_call: TRBV9; j_call: TRBJ1-5; d_call: .; cdr3_nt: TGTGCCAGCAGCGTAGGTATCGGAGACTATAGCAATCAGCCCCAGCATTTT; cdr3_aa: CASSVGIGDYSNQPQHF
v_call: TRBV28; j_call: TRBJ1-2; d_call: .; cdr3_nt: TGTGCCAGCAGCCTGGGGGGGTCTAACTATGGCTACACCTTC; cdr3_aa: CASSLGGSNYGYTF
v_call: TRBV4-1; j_call: TRBJ2-7; d_call: .; cdr3_nt: TGCGCCAGCAGCCAAGGGTTCGCGTTCTACGAGCAGTACTTC; cdr3_aa: CASSQGFAFYEQYF
v_call: TRBV7-7; j_call: TRBJ2-5; d_call: TRBD1; cdr3_nt: TGTGCTAGCAGCCAGACAGGGCTTGGGGAGACCCAGTACTTC; cdr3_aa: CASSQTGLGETQYF
v_call: TRBV10-3; j_call: TRBJ2-1; d_call: TRBD2; cdr3_nt: TGTGCCATCAGAGTGAGGACTAGCGCCTACAATGAGCAGTTCTTC; cdr3_aa: CAIRVRTSAYNEQFF
v_call: TRBV29-1; j_call: TRBJ2-2; d_call: .; cdr3_nt: TGCAGCGTTGACCTAGGAACGGGCACCGGGGAGCTGTTTTTT; cdr3_aa: CSVDLGTGTGELFF
v_call: TRBV18; j_call: TRBJ1-4; d_call: TRBD1; cdr3_nt: TGTGCCAGCTCACTTCCGGGACAGGGCATAATCACAACTAATGAAAAACTGTTTTTT; cdr3_aa: CASSLPGQGIITTNEKLFF
v_call: TRBV18; j_call: TRBJ2-7; d_call: .; cdr3_nt: TGTGCCAGCTCACCATGGGGGCGCTCCCACGAGCAGTACTTC; cdr3_aa: CASSPWGRSHEQYF
v_call: TRBV18; j_call: TRBJ1-5; d_call: TRBD1; cdr3_nt: TGTGCCAGCTCACCACCAATACTGTTGGACAGGGTGGAACAGCCCCAGCATTTT; cdr3_aa: CASSPPILLDRVEQPQHF
v_call: TRBV6-1; j_call: TRBJ2-3; d_call: TRBD1; cdr3_nt: TGTGCCAGCAGTGAAGAGGTTGGACAGGTACCCATATCGCAGTATTTT; cdr3_aa: CASSEEVGQVPISQYF
v_call: TRBV25-1; j_call: TRBJ2-2; d_call: TRBD1; cdr3_nt: TGTGCCAGCAGTGAGGGACAGCTCTTGGCTTTAAACACCGGGGAGCTGTTTTTT; cdr3_aa: CASSEGQLLALNTGELFF
v_call: TRBV5-1; j_call: TRBJ2-7; d_call: TRBD2; cdr3_nt: TGCGCCAGCAGCTCGAGAGGGAGGGACGAGCAGTACTTC; cdr3_aa: CASSSRGRDEQYF
v_call: TRBV2; j_call: TRBJ1-6; d_call: TRBD1; cdr3_nt: TGTGCCAGCAGACAGGGGGCCAATAATTCACCCCTCCACTTT; cdr3_aa: CASRQGANNSPLHF
v_call: TRBV4-1; j_call: TRBJ2-1; d_call: .; cdr3_nt: TGCGCCAGCAGCCAAGGCCCTCGGGACACCTCCTACAATGAGCAGTTCTTC; cdr3_aa: CASSQGPRDTSYNEQFF
v_call: TRBV5-1; j_call: TRBJ2-1; d_call: .; cdr3_nt: TGCGCCAGCATGGGGGGGGGCTATAACAATGAGCAGTTCTTC; cdr3_aa: CASMGGGYNNEQFF